The subject of this entry is one TCR beta chain. Using immunoSEQ multiplex PCR, the repertoire was profiled, and TCRdb retains in-frame clones only, with some absent. The top ten clones hold less than 1.5% of a sample with about 2 million clones, approximately 94% of them seen once. Germline assignment: CDR1 ENHRY and CDR2 SYGVKD. The V segment lost 4 bases and the J segment 3 bases; nucleotides outside the gene matches: 3. The CDR3 is 14 residues long. The source of the sample is a study of shared clonotypes between healthy human individuals. CD45RO-negative, CCR7-positively selected cells formed the naive CD8 fraction, excluding terminally differentiated effector memory CD45RA+ cells.

The clonotype originates from a man aged 18 to 30 in good health. Sequencing was performed on naive CD8+ T cells sorted from blood. The chain employs TRBV10-3 and TRBJ2-1; 7 nucleotides agree with TRBD2. CDR3: CAISAVAGYNEQFF. DNA of the CDR3: TGTGCCATCAGTGCGGTAGCGGGCTACAATGAGCAGTTCTTC.